These 10 T cell receptor beta chains were all obtained from the same sample, sequenced in a study of CD8 T cells in Susac syndrome. Reverse transcription of 0.5 to 1 ug RNA was performed with random hexamers. TCRdb re-derived calls from the immunoSEQ multiplex PCR reads in MiXCR, one entry per CDR3 protein. The data hold tens of thousands of distinct CDR3 sequences, with about 95% observed a single time. Sequenced material: CD8+ T cells from PBMCs. These receptors were obtained from a human donor with multiple sclerosis.

This sequence joins TRBV27 and TRBJ2-5, with a possible D match to TRBD1 (5 bases). Trimming removed 3 bases from V and 4 bases from J, with 12 bases in between. Per the germline V gene, CDR1 is MNHEY and CDR2 is SMNVEV (reference sequence). The CDR3 has 14 amino acids. The CDR3 region has the DNA TGTGCCAGCAGTTTTGCCGTAGACAGAGAGACCCAGTACTTC. Residues: CASSFAVDRETQYF.

This chain joins TRBV7-3 and TRBJ2-1; 12 positions agree with TRBD1. V gave up 5 bases and J gave up 8 bases; unmatched junction bases: 10. Germline lookup yields CDR1 SGHTA and CDR2 FQGTGA. The CDR3 spans 16 residues. CDR3 region: CASSGYGTGGRDEQFF. The CDR3 region has the DNA TGTGCCAGCAGCGGCTATGGGACAGGGGGCCGGGATGAGCAGTTCTTC.

The chain carries TRBV5-4 and TRBJ2-7; 8 bases match TRBD2. The CDR3 is made up of 14 amino acids. The V gene's germline CDR1 is SGHNT and CDR2 YYREEE (reference sequence). The V segment lost 4 bases and the J segment 0 bases; nucleotides outside the gene matches: 3. This CDR3 reads CASSTGGTSYEQYF. Written as DNA, the CDR3 is TGTGCCAGCAGCACGGGAGGGACCTCCTACGAGCAGTACTTC.

J is TRBJ2-2 and V is TRBV7-9; D uncertain. Germline V lookup: CDR1 SEHNR, CDR2 FQNEAQ (reference sequence). The CDR3 contains 15 residues. Trimming stripped 1 base from V and 4 bases from J, with 10 bases between. This chain's CDR3 is CASSLEPAVTGELFF. The CDR3 coding sequence is TGTGCCAGCAGCTTAGAGCCGGCTGTCACCGGGGAGCTGTTTTTT. Together with reference TRBV7-9 and TRBJ2-2, the CDR3 gives the full variable domain: DTGVSQNPRHKITKRGQNVTFRCDPISEHNRLYWYRQTLGQGPEFLTYFQNEAQLEKSRLLSDRFSAERPKGSFSTLEIQRTEQGDSAMYLCASSLEPAVTGELFFGEGSRLTVL.

The rearrangement uses TRBV5-6 and TRBJ2-7; the D is unclear. Germline V gene sequence: CDR1 SGHDT, CDR2 YYEEEE. Trimming removed 1 base at V and 5 bases at J, with 10 bases between. The CDR3 loop spans 13 amino acids. The CDR3, as DNA: TGTGCCAGCAGCTTGTTCCCAAACAACGAGCAGTACTTC. Protein: CASSLFPNNEQYF.

This clonotype has a single count. V gene TRBV7-9 combines with J gene TRBJ1-2; the match to TRBD1 covers 7 bases. Germline V lookup: CDR1 SEHNR, CDR2 FQNEAQ (reference sequence). The CDR3 has 17 amino acids. The ends lost 5 bases at V and 4 bases at J; junction bases unmatched: 16. The CDR3 nucleotides read TGTGCCAGCAGCCTCTCGGGACAGTTAACCTATTTCTATGGCTACACCTTC. This translates into CASSLSGQLTYFYGYTF.

The chain employs TRBV4-1 and TRBJ2-2, with D unresolved. CDR3 length: 16 residues. Germline V lookup: CDR1 MGHRA, CDR2 YSYEKL. The ends were cut back, 0 bases at V and 6 bases at J, with 14 bases in the middle. The CDR3 DNA reads TGCGCCAGCAGCCAAGAAGGACGGACCCGAGCCGGGGAGCTGTTTTTT. Its translation: CASSQEGRTRAGELFF.

V and J are TRBV13 and TRBJ2-1; tentatively, D is TRBD2 (7 bases). Between the trimmed V and J ends, which lost 2 bases and 1 base, there was a span of 12 bases. CDR3 length: 16 residues. Looked up from germline, CDR1 is PRHDT and CDR2 is FYEKMQ (reference sequence). The CDR3 is CASSLSKGGSYNEQFF. Written as DNA, the CDR3 is TGTGCCAGCAGCTTATCGAAGGGGGGGTCCTACAATGAGCAGTTCTTC.

The chain couples TRBV12-3 or TRBV12-4 to TRBJ1-2, with no clear D. The CDR3 is 11 amino acids. The germline V and J ends were trimmed by 3 bases and 12 bases, with 11 bases remaining between them. DNA of the CDR3: TGTGCCAGCAGTTTTGGGCAGTACAACACCTTC. This gives the protein CASSFGQYNTF.

V and J are TRBV7-9 and TRBJ2-2; TRBD1 matches 10 bases. CDR1 is SEHNR, CDR2 FQNEAQ, per germline (reference sequence). V lost 0 bases and J lost 4; bases outside the gene matches: 2. The CDR3 contains 16 residues. CDR3 loop: CASSLAWTGGTGELFF. The CDR3 DNA sequence: TGTGCCAGCAGCTTAGCATGGACAGGGGGCACCGGGGAGCTGTTTTTT.